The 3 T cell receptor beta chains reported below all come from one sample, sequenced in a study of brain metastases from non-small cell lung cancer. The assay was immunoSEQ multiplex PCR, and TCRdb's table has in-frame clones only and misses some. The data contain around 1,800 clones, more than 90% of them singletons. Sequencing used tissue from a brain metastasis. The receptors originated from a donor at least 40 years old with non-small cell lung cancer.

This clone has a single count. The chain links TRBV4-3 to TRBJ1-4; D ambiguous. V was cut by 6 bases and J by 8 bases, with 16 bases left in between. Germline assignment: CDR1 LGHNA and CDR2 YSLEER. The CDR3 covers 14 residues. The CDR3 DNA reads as TGCGCCAGCAGGATCCGGTTTACGGAGGAAAAACTGTTTTTT. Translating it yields CASRIRFTEEKLFF.

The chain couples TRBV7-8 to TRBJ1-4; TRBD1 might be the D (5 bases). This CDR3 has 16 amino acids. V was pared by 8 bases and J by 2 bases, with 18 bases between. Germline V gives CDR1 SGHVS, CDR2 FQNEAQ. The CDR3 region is CASFRHPGRTNEKLFF. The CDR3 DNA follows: TGTGCCAGCTTTAGACACCCGGGGCGTACTAATGAAAAACTGTTTTTT.

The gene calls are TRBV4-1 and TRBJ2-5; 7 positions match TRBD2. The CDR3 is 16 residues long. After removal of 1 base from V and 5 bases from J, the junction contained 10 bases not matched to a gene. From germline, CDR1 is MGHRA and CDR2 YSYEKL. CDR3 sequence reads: CASSQVAGVGSETQYF. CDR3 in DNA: TGCGCCAGCAGCCAAGTGGCGGGGGTCGGGTCGGAGACCCAGTACTTC.